A single sample gave rise to the 24 T cell receptor beta chains below, sequenced in a study of cytomegalovirus exposure and HLA in healthy donors. PCR used 60 Vbeta primers and 13 Jbeta primers. TCRdb's copy holds only in-frame clones and misses some; the assay was immunoSEQ multiplex PCR. The table records over 130,000 clones, about three fifths of them present only once. The sequenced material came from PBMCs. The receptors stem from a woman aged 55-69 years in good health and CMV-seropositive.

This clone was seen a single time. This rearrangement joins TRBV28 to TRBJ2-7; D is uncertain. This CDR3 comprises 12 residues. Trimming took off 3 bases at V and 3 bases at J, with 6 bases between the two ends. Germline CDR1 and CDR2: MDHEN and SYDVKM. CDR3 sequence (DNA): TGTGCCAGCAGTTTTTACAGCTACGAGCAGTACTTC. Its translation: CASSFYSYEQYF. Together with reference TRBV28 and TRBJ2-7, the CDR3 gives the full variable domain: DVKVTQSSRYLVKRTGEKVFLECVQDMDHENMFWYRQDPGLGLRLIYFSYDVKMKEKGDIPEGYSVSREKKERFSLILESASTNQTSMYLCASSFYSYEQYFGPGTRLTVT.

This rearrangement joins TRBV5-1 to TRBJ2-1; the match to TRBD2 covers 7 bases. Trimming took 3 bases from V and 2 from J; bases not matched to a gene: 5. The germline CDR1 and CDR2 sequences are SGHRS and YFSETQ. The CDR3 has 15 amino acids. This chain's CDR3 is CASSSFSGAYNEQFF. CDR3 nucleotides: TGCGCCAGCAGCTCGTTCAGCGGGGCCTACAATGAGCAGTTCTTC.

The chain combines TRBV11-3 with TRBJ2-1, with TRBD2 matching 9 bases. Germline V CDR1 and CDR2: SGHNT, YENEEA. V was clipped by 1 base and J by 6 bases; unmatched bases: 4. The CDR3 runs 15 residues. CDR3 region: CASSLALAGANEQFF. Here the CDR3 DNA reads TGTGCCAGCAGCTTAGCATTAGCGGGAGCCAATGAGCAGTTCTTC. Using reference TRBV11-3 and TRBJ2-1 for the parts outside the CDR3, the full variable domain is EAGVVQSPRYKIIEKKQPVAFWCNPISGHNTLYWYLQNLGQGPELLIRYENEEAVDDSQLPKDRFSAERLKGVDSTLKIQPAELGDSAVYLCASSLALAGANEQFFGPGTRLTVL.

This clone occurred a few times. The chain uses TRBV28 and TRBJ2-7, with 7 bases aligning to TRBD2. The trim removed 4 bases at V and 5 bases at J, leaving 11 bases unmatched. CDR1 is MDHEN and CDR2 is SYDVKM in the germline V gene. The length of the CDR3 is 15 residues. CDR3 in DNA: TGTGCCAGCAGTTCCCTCAGGGAGGGAAGGAACGAGCAGTACTTC. It translates to CASSSLREGRNEQYF.

This clone was seen more than once but under ten times. The chain carries TRBV14 and TRBJ1-5, with unresolved D. This CDR3 region has 13 residues. The germline CDR1 and CDR2 sequences are SGHDN and FVKESK. Trimming removed 1 base from V and 4 bases from J, with 5 bases in between. CDR3 bases: TGTGCCAGCAGCCAAGGAACAAATCAGCCCCAGCATTTT. This encodes CASSQGTNQPQHF. The full variable domain, with the rest looked up from reference TRBV14 and TRBJ1-5, is EAGVTQFPSHSVIEKGQTVTLRCDPISGHDNLYWYRRVMGKEIKFLLHFVKESKQDESGMPNNRFLAERTGGTYSTLKVQPAELEDSGVYFCASSQGTNQPQHFGDGTRLSIL.

The chain couples TRBV2 to TRBJ2-1, with 10 bases fitting TRBD1. CDR1 is SNHLY, CDR2 FYNNEI, per germline. This CDR3 spans 14 amino acids. V was clipped by 6 bases and J by 5 bases; unmatched bases: 4. CDR3 protein: CASRGTGADNEQFF. The CDR3 nucleotides read TGTGCCAGCAGGGGGACAGGGGCCGACAATGAGCAGTTCTTC.

The rearrangement links TRBV6-5 to TRBJ2-1; 14 nucleotides line up with TRBD2. This CDR3 has 14 amino acids. Germline loops: CDR1 MNHEY, CDR2 SVGAGI. J lost 12 bases, V lost 6 bases, and 7 bases had no gene match. CDR3 amino acids: CASRRTSGRLVQFF. CDR3 in DNA: TGTGCCAGCAGGCGGACTAGCGGGAGGTTGGTGCAGTTCTTC.

This chain links TRBV30 with TRBJ2-1; 7 bases are a match to TRBD2. V lost 3 bases, J lost 14 bases, and 7 bases stayed unmatched. Germline V gives CDR1 GTSNPN, CDR2 SVGIG (reference sequence). CDR3 length equals 11 residues. The CDR3 sequence is CAWRGLRGEFF. In DNA form, the CDR3 reads TGTGCCTGGAGGGGACTAAGGGGAGAGTTCTTC. The whole variable domain, filled in from reference TRBV30 and TRBJ2-1, reads SQTIHQWPATLVQPVGSPLSLECTVEGTSNPNLYWYRQAAGRGLQLLFYSVGIGQISSEVPQNLSASRPQDRQFILSSKKLLLSDSGFYLCAWRGLRGEFFGPGTRLTVL.

This chain joins TRBV2 and TRBJ1-3; 9 nucleotides match TRBD1. The V and J ends lost 4 bases and 2 bases, in that order; junction bases with no gene match: 15. This CDR3 contains 19 residues. Germline assignment: CDR1 SNHLY and CDR2 FYNNEI. Written as DNA, the CDR3 is TGTGCCAGCAGTGGGGAGACAGGGGGTAAAAGTACGCCTGGAAACACCATATATTTT. Amino acids: CASSGETGGKSTPGNTIYF.

The chain joins TRBV5-1 to TRBJ1-2, with 7 bases matching TRBD1. The V segment lost 0 bases and the J segment 4 bases; nucleotides outside the gene matches: 6. Germline-derived CDR1 and CDR2 are SGHRS and YFSETQ. CDR3 length: 15 amino acids. In DNA, the CDR3 is TGCGCCAGCAGCTTGGCCTCGGGACAGCTCTATGGCTACACCTTC. Amino acids: CASSLASGQLYGYTF.

This chain uses TRBV7-2 with TRBJ2-3; D is possibly TRBD2 (5 bases). This CDR3 comprises 14 residues. V was trimmed by 3 bases and J by 2 bases, leaving 9 bases between them. CDR1 and CDR2 from the germline V gene are SGHTA and FQGNSA. The CDR3 region is CASSFTRATDTQYF. The CDR3 region has the DNA TGTGCCAGCAGCTTCACGAGGGCCACAGATACGCAGTATTTT.

This clone has only a few counts. V usage is TRBV28 and J usage is TRBJ1-5; no clear D gene. Germline V gene data show CDR1 as MDHEN and CDR2 as SYDVKM. The CDR3 runs to 15 residues. V lost 5 bases to trimming and J lost 4 bases, with 15 bases between them. The CDR3 DNA is TGTGCCAGCAGTACACGGGGAGGAGGAAATCAGCCCCAGCATTTT. Translating gives CASSTRGGGNQPQHF.

The chain carries TRBV30 and TRBJ2-1, with 12 bases matching TRBD2. CDR3 length: 14 amino acids. Per germline, CDR1 GTSNPN and CDR2 SVGIG (reference sequence). Germline trimming cut 5 bases from V and 4 bases from J; bases unmatched to any gene: 3. For the CDR3, the DNA is TGTGCCTGGGGACTAGCGGGGCTTTACAATGAGCAGTTCTTC. Its protein is CAWGLAGLYNEQFF.

The chain has TRBV6-5 and TRBJ1-5, with 7 bases identical to TRBD1. The CDR3 spans 13 residues. Germline-derived CDR1 and CDR2 are MNHEY and SVGAGI. The V gene end was trimmed by 5 bases and the J gene end by 5 bases; junction bases not matched to a gene: 3. The CDR3 sequence: CASSADRYQPQHF. The CDR3, as DNA: TGTGCCAGCAGTGCGGACAGGTATCAGCCCCAGCATTTT.

This clone came up a few times. The gene calls are TRBV7-2 and TRBJ1-1; no definite D call. This CDR3 comprises 15 residues. V was cut by 5 bases and J by 0 bases, with 13 bases left in between. Germline loops: CDR1 SGHTA, CDR2 FQGNSA. In nucleotides, the CDR3 is TGTGCCAGCAGCCCCCTCGGTACGGTGAACACTGAAGCTTTCTTT. It yields the protein CASSPLGTVNTEAFF.

The chain uses TRBV15 and TRBJ2-3; 10 positions match TRBD2. CDR3 length: 16 amino acids. Germline V gene sequence: CDR1 LNHNV, CDR2 YYDKDF (reference sequence). V lost 0 bases, J lost 6 bases, and 6 bases stayed unmatched. The CDR3 reads CATSRDLSSGGDTQYF. CDR3 in DNA: TGTGCCACCAGCAGAGATCTGTCTAGCGGGGGCGATACGCAGTATTTT. Looking up the rest from reference TRBV15 and TRBJ2-3 gives the full variable domain: DAMVIQNPRYQVTQFGKPVTLSCSQTLNHNVMYWYQQKSSQAPKLLFHYYDKDFNNEADTPDNFQSRRPNTSFCFLDIRSPGLGDTAMYLCATSRDLSSGGDTQYFGPGTRLTVL.

V and J are TRBV29-1 and TRBJ2-7; a possible D gene is TRBD1 (5 bases). Trimming took 0 bases from V and 2 from J, leaving 17 bases between them. The CDR3 covers 16 residues. Per germline, CDR1 SQVTM and CDR2 ANQGSEA. CDR3 in amino acids: CSVEDEKGQGAYEQYF. DNA for the CDR3: TGCAGCGTTGAAGATGAGAAAGGGCAGGGCGCCTACGAGCAGTACTTC.

The V gene is TRBV11-2, the J gene TRBJ2-1; 11 nucleotides line up with TRBD2. Per the germline V gene, CDR1 is SGHAT and CDR2 is FQNNGV. This CDR3 has 15 amino acids. V shed 5 bases, J shed 4 bases, and the junction held 4 bases outside the gene matches. This CDR3 reads CASSALAGGYNEQFF. In nucleotides, the CDR3 is TGTGCCAGCAGCGCCTTAGCGGGGGGGTACAATGAGCAGTTCTTC.

The count of this clone is one. This rearrangement joins TRBV5-1 to TRBJ1-1; D might be TRBD1 (5 bases). Germline CDR1 SGHRS, CDR2 YFSETQ. The V end lost 4 bases, the J end lost 1 base, and 11 bases lay between the germline ends. CDR3 length equals 14 residues. As DNA, the CDR3 is TGCGCCAGCAGCCCCAGGGAGGGGAACACTGAAGCTTTCTTT. This translates into CASSPREGNTEAFF.

This sequence joins TRBV2 and TRBJ2-1; 8 bases align to TRBD2. Germline assignment: CDR1 SNHLY and CDR2 FYNNEI. V lost 4 bases and J lost 10; bases outside the gene matches: 6. The CDR3 covers 13 residues. The CDR3 sequence: CASSAERESEQFF. For the CDR3, the DNA is TGTGCCAGCAGTGCGGAGCGGGAGTCCGAGCAGTTCTTC.

The chain employs TRBV6-1 and TRBJ2-5; D possibly corresponds to TRBD1 (5 bases). Germline CDR1 is MNHNS and CDR2 is SASEGT. CDR3 length equals 14 residues. The germline V and J ends were trimmed by 3 bases and 1 base, with 9 bases remaining between them. The CDR3 DNA is TGTGCCAGCAGTGACAGCAGGGCCCAAGAGACCCAGTACTTC. Amino acids: CASSDSRAQETQYF.

The V and J genes are TRBV6-1 and TRBJ2-5; 9 bases map to TRBD2. The J call may be in error: the DNA end matches TRBJ2-7 better. This CDR3 is 15 amino acids long. Germline V gives CDR1 MNHNS, CDR2 SASEGT. The CDR3 nucleotides read TGTGCCAGCAACCCCTCTAGCGGGACAGCCTACGAGCAGTACTTC. This translates into CASNPSSGTAYEQYF.

V is TRBV13 and J is TRBJ2-3; a possible D gene is TRBD1 (6 bases). V shed 3 bases and J shed 0 bases, with 10 bases lying between them. Germline CDR1 and CDR2: PRHDT and FYEKMQ (reference sequence). The CDR3 is made up of 15 amino acids. Here the CDR3 reads CASSFRGSSTDTQYF. In nucleotides, the CDR3 is TGTGCCAGCAGCTTCAGGGGCTCTAGCACAGATACGCAGTATTTT.

The chain employs TRBV28 and TRBJ1-2, with 7 bases fitting TRBD1. The CDR3 runs 13 residues. CDR1 is MDHEN, CDR2 SYDVKM, per germline. Trimming at V came to 6 bases and at J to 3 bases, leaving 4 bases not matched to a gene. CDR3 protein: CASRWTGDYGYTF. The CDR3 nucleotides are TGTGCCAGCAGGTGGACAGGAGACTATGGCTACACCTTC.